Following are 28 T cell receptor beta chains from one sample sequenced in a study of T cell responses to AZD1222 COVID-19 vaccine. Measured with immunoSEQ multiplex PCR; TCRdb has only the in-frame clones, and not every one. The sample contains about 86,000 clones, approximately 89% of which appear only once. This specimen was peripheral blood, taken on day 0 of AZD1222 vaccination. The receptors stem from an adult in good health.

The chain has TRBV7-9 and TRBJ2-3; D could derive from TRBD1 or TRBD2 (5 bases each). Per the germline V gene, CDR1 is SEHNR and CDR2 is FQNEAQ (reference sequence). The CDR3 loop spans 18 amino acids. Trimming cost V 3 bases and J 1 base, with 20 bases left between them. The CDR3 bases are TGTGCCAGCAGCTTTCATGGTCGGGGACCTTCCCGCACAGATACGCAGTATTTT. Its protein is CASSFHGRGPSRTDTQYF.

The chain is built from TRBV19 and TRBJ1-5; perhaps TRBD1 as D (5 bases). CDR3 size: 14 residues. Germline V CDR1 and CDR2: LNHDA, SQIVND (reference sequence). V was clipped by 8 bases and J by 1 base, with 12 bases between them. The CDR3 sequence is CASSYRDSNQPQHF. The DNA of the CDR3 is TGTGCCAGTTCTTACCGGGACAGCAATCAGCCCCAGCATTTT.

CDR3 sequence (DNA): TGTGCCAGCAGCTTAACCGCAGTCTCTGGAAACACCATATATTTT. The encoded protein is CASSLTAVSGNTIYF. V gene TRBV7-2 combines with J gene TRBJ1-3; no clear D gene. The CDR3 loop spans 15 amino acids. Germline assignment: CDR1 SGHTA and CDR2 FQGNSA. V was cut by 2 bases and J by 0 bases, with 8 bases left in between.

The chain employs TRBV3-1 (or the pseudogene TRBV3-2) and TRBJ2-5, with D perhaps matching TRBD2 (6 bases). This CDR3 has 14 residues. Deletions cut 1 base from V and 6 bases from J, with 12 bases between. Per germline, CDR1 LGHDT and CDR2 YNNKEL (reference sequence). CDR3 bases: TGTGCCAGCAGCCAAGGGGGCAGGACTAAGACCCAGTACTTC. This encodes CASSQGGRTKTQYF.

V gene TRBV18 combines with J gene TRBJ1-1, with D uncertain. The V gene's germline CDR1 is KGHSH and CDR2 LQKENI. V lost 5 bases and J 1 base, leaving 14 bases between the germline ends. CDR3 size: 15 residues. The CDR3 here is CASSTRSVGNTEAFF. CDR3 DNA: TGTGCCAGCTCAACACGGTCGGTTGGGAACACTGAAGCTTTCTTT. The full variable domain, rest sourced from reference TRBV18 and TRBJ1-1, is NAGVMQNPRHLVRRRGQEARLRCSPMKGHSHVYWYRQLPEEGLKFMVYLQKENIIDESGMPKERFSAEFPKEGPSILRIQQVVRGDSAAYFCASSTRSVGNTEAFFGQGTRLTVV.

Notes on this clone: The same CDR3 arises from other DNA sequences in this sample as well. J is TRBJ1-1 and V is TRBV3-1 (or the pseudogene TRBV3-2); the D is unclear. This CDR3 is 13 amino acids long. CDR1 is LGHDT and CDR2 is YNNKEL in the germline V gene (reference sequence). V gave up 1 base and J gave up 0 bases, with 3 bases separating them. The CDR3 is CASSQGLNTEAFF. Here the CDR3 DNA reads TGTGCCAGCAGCCAAGGTTTGAACACTGAAGCTTTCTTT.

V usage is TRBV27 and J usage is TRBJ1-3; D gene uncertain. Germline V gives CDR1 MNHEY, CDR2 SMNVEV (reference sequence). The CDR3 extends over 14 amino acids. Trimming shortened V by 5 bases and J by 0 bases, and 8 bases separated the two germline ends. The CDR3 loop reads CASSPGLSGNTIYF. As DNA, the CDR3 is TGTGCCAGCAGTCCCGGTCTCTCTGGAAACACCATATATTTT.

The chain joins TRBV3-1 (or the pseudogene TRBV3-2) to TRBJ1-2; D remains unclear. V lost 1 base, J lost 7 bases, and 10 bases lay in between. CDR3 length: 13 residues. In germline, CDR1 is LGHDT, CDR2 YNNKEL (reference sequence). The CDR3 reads CASSQVGRSGYTF. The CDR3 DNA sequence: TGTGCCAGCAGCCAAGTCGGACGATCTGGCTACACCTTC.

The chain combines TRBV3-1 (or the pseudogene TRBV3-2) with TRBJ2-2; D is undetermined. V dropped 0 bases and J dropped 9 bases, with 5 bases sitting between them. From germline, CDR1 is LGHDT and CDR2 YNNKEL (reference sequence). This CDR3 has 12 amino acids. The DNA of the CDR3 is TGTGCCAGCAGCCAAGATTGGCGGGAGCTGTTTTTT. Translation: CASSQDWRELFF.

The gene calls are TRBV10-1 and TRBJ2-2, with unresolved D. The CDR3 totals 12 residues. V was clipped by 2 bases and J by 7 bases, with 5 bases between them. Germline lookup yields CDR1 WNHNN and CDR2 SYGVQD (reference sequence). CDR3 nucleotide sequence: TGCGCCAGCAGTGAGCTGAACGGGGAGCTGTTTTTT. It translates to CASSELNGELFF.

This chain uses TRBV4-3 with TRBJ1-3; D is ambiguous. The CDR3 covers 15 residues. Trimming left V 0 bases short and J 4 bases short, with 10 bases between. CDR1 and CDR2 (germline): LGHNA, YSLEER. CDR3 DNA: TGCGCCAGCAGCCAAGATACCGGGGTAGGAAACACCATATATTTT. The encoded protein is CASSQDTGVGNTIYF.

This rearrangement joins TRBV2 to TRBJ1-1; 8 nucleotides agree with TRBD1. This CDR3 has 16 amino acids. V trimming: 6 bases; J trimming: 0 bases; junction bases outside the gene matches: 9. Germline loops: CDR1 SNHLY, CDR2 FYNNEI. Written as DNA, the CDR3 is TGTGCCAGCAGCGTTGCTCCAGGGGGCCTGAACACTGAAGCTTTCTTT. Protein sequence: CASSVAPGGLNTEAFF.

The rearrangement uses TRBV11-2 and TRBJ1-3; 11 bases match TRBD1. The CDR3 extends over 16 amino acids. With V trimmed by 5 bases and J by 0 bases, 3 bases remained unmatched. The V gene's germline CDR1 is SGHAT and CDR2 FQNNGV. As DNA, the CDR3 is TGTGCCAGCAGCGGGACAGGGGGAAGCTCTGGAAACACCATATATTTT. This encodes CASSGTGGSSGNTIYF.

CDR3 loop: CASSLSDSSWARGTQYF. DNA for the CDR3: TGTGCCAGCAGCCTCTCAGACTCCAGTTGGGCCCGAGGGACCCAGTACTTC. The chain uses TRBV7-2 and TRBJ2-5; D is unclear. CDR1 SGHTA and CDR2 FQGNSA come from the germline V gene. This CDR3 spans 17 amino acids. Deletions cut 5 bases from V and 7 bases from J, with 26 bases between. The full variable domain, in which reference TRBV7-2 and TRBJ2-5 provide the parts outside the CDR3, is GAGVSQSPSNKVTEKGKDVELRCDPISGHTALYWYRQSLGQGLEFLIYFQGNSAPDKSGLPSDRFSAERTGGSVSTLTIQRTQQEDSAVYLCASSLSDSSWARGTQYFGPGTRLLVL.

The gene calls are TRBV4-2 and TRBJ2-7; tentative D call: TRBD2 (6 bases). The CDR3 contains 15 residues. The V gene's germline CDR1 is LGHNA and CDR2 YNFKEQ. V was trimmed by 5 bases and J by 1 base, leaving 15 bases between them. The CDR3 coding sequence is TGTGCCAGCAGCGGGATCGGCGGGAAATCCTACGAGCAGTACTTC. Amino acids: CASSGIGGKSYEQYF.

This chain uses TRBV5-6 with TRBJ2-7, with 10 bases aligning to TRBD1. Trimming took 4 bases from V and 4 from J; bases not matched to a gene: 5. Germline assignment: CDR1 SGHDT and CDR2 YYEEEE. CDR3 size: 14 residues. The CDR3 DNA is TGTGCCAGCAGCCGATCGGGACAGGGGTACGAGCAGTACTTC. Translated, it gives CASSRSGQGYEQYF.

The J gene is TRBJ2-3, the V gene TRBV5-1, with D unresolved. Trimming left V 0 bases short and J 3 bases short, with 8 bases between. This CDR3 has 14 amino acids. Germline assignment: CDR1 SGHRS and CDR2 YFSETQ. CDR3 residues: CASSLAMRTDTQYF. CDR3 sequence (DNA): TGCGCCAGCAGCTTGGCCATGAGGACAGATACGCAGTATTTT.

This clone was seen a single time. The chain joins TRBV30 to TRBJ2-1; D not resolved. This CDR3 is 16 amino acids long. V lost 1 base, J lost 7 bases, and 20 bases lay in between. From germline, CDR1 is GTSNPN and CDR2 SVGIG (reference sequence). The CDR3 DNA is TGTGCCTGGAGTGCCCCTTGGGCCCCGGGCGCGAATGAGCAGTTCTTC. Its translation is CAWSAPWAPGANEQFF. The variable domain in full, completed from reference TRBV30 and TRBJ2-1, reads SQTIHQWPATLVQPVGSPLSLECTVEGTSNPNLYWYRQAAGRGLQLLFYSVGIGQISSEVPQNLSASRPQDRQFILSSKKLLLSDSGFYLCAWSAPWAPGANEQFFGPGTRLTVL.

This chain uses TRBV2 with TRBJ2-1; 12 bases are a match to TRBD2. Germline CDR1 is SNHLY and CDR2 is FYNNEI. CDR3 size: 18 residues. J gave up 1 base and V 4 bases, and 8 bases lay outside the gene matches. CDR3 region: CASSVTGLAGLSYNEQFF. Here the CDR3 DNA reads TGTGCCAGCAGTGTGACGGGACTAGCGGGTTTATCCTACAATGAGCAGTTCTTC.

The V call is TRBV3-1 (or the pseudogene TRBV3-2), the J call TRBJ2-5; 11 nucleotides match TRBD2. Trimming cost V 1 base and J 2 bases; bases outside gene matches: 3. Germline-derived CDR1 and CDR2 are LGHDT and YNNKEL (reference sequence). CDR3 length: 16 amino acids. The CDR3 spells CASSQGVAGGQETQYF. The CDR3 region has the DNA TGTGCCAGCAGCCAAGGAGTAGCGGGGGGGCAAGAGACCCAGTACTTC.

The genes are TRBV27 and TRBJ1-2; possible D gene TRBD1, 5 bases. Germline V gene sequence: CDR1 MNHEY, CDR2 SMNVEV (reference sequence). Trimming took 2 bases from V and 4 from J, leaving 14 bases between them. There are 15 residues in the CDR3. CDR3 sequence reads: CASSLIRGTGYGYTF. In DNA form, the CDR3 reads TGTGCCAGCAGTTTAATAAGGGGCACGGGCTATGGCTACACCTTC.

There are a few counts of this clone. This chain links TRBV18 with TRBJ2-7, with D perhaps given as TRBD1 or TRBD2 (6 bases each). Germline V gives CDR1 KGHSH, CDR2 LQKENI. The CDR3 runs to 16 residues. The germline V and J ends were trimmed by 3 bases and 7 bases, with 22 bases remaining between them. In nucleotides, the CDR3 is TGTGCCAGCTCACCCCCCGGGGGCGAGGGAGGACGGGAGCAGTACTTC. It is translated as CASSPPGGEGGREQYF. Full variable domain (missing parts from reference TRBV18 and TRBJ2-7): NAGVMQNPRHLVRRRGQEARLRCSPMKGHSHVYWYRQLPEEGLKFMVYLQKENIIDESGMPKERFSAEFPKEGPSILRIQQVVRGDSAAYFCASSPPGGEGGREQYFGPGTRLTVT.

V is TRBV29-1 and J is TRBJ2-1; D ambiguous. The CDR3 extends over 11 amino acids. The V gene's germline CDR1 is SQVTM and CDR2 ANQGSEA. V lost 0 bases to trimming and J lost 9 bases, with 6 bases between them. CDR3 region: CSVEDGPEQFF. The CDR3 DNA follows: TGCAGCGTTGAAGATGGGCCTGAGCAGTTCTTC.

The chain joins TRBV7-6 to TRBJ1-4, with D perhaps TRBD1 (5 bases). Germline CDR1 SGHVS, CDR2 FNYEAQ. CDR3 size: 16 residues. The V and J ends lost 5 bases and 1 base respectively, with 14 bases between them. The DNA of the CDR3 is TGTGCCAGCAGCCCGTCGGGGGGACGAACTAATGAAAAACTGTTTTTT. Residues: CASSPSGGRTNEKLFF.

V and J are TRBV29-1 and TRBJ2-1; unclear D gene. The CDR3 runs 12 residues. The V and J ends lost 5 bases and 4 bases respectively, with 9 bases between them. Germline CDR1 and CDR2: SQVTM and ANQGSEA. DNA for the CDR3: TGCAGCGTTCCTGACTTTTACAATGAGCAGTTCTTC. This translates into CSVPDFYNEQFF.

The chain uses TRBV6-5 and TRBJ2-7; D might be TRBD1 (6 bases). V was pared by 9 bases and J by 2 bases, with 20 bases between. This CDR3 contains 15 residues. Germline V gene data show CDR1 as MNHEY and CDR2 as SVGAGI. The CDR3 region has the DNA TGTGCCAGTCCCCCGGTGCAGGGGAATCCCTACGAGCAGTACTTC. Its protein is CASPPVQGNPYEQYF.

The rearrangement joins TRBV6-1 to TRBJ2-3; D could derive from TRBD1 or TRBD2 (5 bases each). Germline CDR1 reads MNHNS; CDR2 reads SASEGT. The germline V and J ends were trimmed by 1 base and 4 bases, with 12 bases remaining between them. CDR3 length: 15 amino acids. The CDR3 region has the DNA TGTGCCAGCAGTGAAGTGGCACGGGGCCCAGATACGCAGTATTTT. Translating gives CASSEVARGPDTQYF.

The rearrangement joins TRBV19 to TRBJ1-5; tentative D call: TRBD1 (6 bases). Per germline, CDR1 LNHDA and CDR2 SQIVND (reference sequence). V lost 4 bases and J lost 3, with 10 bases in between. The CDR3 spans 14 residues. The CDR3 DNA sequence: TGTGCCAGTAGTAGGACAGTTATCAATCAGCCCCAGCATTTT. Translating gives CASSRTVINQPQHF.